What follows describes a single TCR beta chain. The entry originates in a study of blood T cell repertoires in COVID-19. Study information: Samples of COVID-19 (acute and convalescent) were obtained from the United States, Italy and Spain. PBMCs, B-cell-depleted T cells, or T cells provided the cDNA or gDNA that made up the material.

Repertoires were generated with immunoSEQ multiplex PCR, while TCRdb's copy carries only in-frame clones and drops some. The sample records about 190,000 clones, more than 70% being singletons. V lost 0 bases, J lost 3 bases, and 9 bases stayed unmatched. CDR1 and CDR2 from the germline V gene are SGDLS and YYNGEE. This CDR3 has 16 residues. This sequence joins TRBV9 and TRBJ2-7, with 7 bases lining up with TRBD2. Sequenced: peripheral blood. The clonotype was recovered from a human donor in a cohort sampled during active COVID-19. The CDR3 loop is CASSVGSGTTIYEQYF. CDR3 coding DNA: TGTGCCAGCAGCGTAGGGTCCGGGACTACCATCTACGAGCAGTACTTC.